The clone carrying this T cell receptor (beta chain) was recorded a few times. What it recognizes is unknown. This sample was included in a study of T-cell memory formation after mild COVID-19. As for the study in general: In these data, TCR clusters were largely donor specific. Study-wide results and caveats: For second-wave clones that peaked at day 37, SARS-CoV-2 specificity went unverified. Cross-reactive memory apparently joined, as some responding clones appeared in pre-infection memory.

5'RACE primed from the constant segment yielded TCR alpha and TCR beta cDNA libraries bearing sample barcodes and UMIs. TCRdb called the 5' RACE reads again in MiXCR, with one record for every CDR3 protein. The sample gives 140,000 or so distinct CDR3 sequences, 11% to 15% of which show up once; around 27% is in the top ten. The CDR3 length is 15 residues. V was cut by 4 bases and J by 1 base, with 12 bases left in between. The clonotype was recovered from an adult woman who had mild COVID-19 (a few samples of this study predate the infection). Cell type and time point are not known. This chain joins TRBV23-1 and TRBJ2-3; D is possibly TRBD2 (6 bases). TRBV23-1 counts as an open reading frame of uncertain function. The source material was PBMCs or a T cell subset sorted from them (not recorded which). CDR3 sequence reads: CASSRRAWGTDTQYF. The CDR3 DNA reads TGCGCCAGCAGTCGGAGGGCCTGGGGCACAGATACGCAGTATTTT.